The 6 T cell receptor beta chains below were found in one sample sequenced in a study of cytomegalovirus exposure and HLA in healthy donors. Researchers ran the PCR with 60 Vbeta and 13 Jbeta primers. TCRdb's copy holds only in-frame clones and misses some; the assay was immunoSEQ multiplex PCR. The data show 90,000 to 120,000 clones, with roughly 80% seen just once and approximately 2.4% held by the top ten. Sequenced sample: PBMCs. These receptors all come from a man aged 30 to 39 in good health and CMV-seropositive.

This chain uses TRBV7-6 with TRBJ2-7, with D perhaps matching TRBD1 (6 bases). This CDR3 has 13 residues. The germline V gene has CDR1 SGHVS and CDR2 FNYEAQ. Trimming cost V 1 base and J 5 bases, with 9 bases left between them. CDR3 loop: CASSLGNRDEQYF. The CDR3 DNA sequence: TGTGCCAGCAGCTTAGGGAACAGGGACGAGCAGTACTTC.

The rearrangement joins TRBV7-7 to TRBJ2-5; 9 bases map to TRBD2. The CDR3 covers 16 residues. J gave up 5 bases and V 2 bases, and 9 bases lay outside the gene matches. Germline CDR1 is SSHAT and CDR2 is FNYEAQ (reference sequence). The CDR3 DNA reads as TGTGCCAGCAGCTTAAGCGGCGGGGGGGCCTTGGAGACCCAGTACTTC. It is translated as CASSLSGGGALETQYF.

This clone was observed once. The chain is built from TRBV27 and TRBJ2-3; 9 nucleotides match TRBD2. The CDR3 length is 17 residues. Germline values: CDR1 MNHEY, CDR2 SMNVEV (reference sequence). V dropped 3 bases and J dropped 0; count of bases not matched to a gene: 7. CDR3 DNA: TGTGCCAGCAGTTTGGGCGGGGGGGCCCGTAGCACAGATACGCAGTATTTT. It yields the protein CASSLGGGARSTDTQYF.

This clone ranks as medium-sized (0.01 to 0.1%). V is TRBV6-4 and J is TRBJ1-1; D gene ambiguous. The CDR3 has 13 amino acids. Trimming left V 6 bases short and J 1 base short, with 9 bases between. The germline V gene has CDR1 MRHNA and CDR2 SNTAGT. CDR3 nucleotide sequence: TGTGCCAGCAGCCGGGGTGAGAACACTGAAGCTTTCTTT. As protein: CASSRGENTEAFF.

V and J are TRBV19 and TRBJ2-3; 8 nucleotides line up with TRBD2. The CDR3 runs 14 residues. Germline CDR1 LNHDA, CDR2 SQIVND (reference sequence). The junction had 10 bases not matched to a gene; V was cut back by 9 bases and J by 5 bases. CDR3 in DNA: TGTGCCAGCACCCCTCCGGGGGGGGGAGATACGCAGTATTTT. This encodes CASTPPGGGDTQYF.

This clone was seen a handful of times. The chain employs TRBV6-1 and TRBJ1-1, with 7 bases identical to TRBD1. CDR1 is MNHNS, CDR2 SASEGT, per germline. The CDR3 is 16 amino acids. The V and J ends lost 4 bases and 0 bases, in that order; junction bases with no gene match: 8. The CDR3 is CASSVDRAGVNTEAFF. CDR3 coding DNA: TGTGCCAGCAGTGTAGACAGGGCCGGAGTGAACACTGAAGCTTTCTTT.